These 21 T cell receptor beta chains share one sample of origin, sequenced in a study of spatial heterogeneity in lung cancer. TCRdb re-analysed the 5' RACE reads in MiXCR, keeping a single row per CDR3 protein. The data contain fewer than 3,000 distinct CDR3 sequences, roughly 18% of them singletons. Time point specified: sample taken at primary tumor resection. Material: normal lung tissue next to the tumor, obtained at surgery. The origin of the receptors is a male donor with early-stage non-small cell lung cancer.

By its share, this clonotype is medium-sized (0.01 to 0.1%). V and J are TRBV30 and TRBJ1-2; D unclear. This CDR3 is 14 amino acids long. Germline V gene sequence: CDR1 GTSNPN, CDR2 SVGIG (reference sequence). V was cut by 4 bases and J by 5 bases, with 17 bases left in between. The CDR3 region has the DNA TGTGCCTGGACCGATGGGCTCGGTGATTATGGCTACACCTTC. Protein sequence: CAWTDGLGDYGYTF.

This clonotype is labeled as medium-sized. This rearrangement joins TRBV10-2 to TRBJ1-1; no clear D gene. V lost 4 bases, J lost 3 bases, and 9 bases lay in between. CDR3 size: 13 residues. Germline lookup yields CDR1 WSHSY and CDR2 SAAADI. CDR3 residues: CASSGPGDTEAFF. The CDR3 nucleotides read TGCGCCAGCAGTGGCCCCGGGGACACTGAAGCTTTCTTT.

By sample share, this clonotype is large. The chain uses TRBV3-1 and TRBJ2-4; 13 bases fit TRBD2. Per germline, CDR1 LGHDT and CDR2 YNNKEL (reference sequence). The CDR3 consists of 14 residues. J gave up 11 bases and V 1 base, and 2 bases lay outside the gene matches. The DNA of the CDR3 is TGTGCCAGCAGCCAAGGGACTAGCGGGGGCCTTCAGTACTTC. This sequence encodes CASSQGTSGGLQYF.

This clonotype is medium-sized by share. The rearrangement uses TRBV2 and TRBJ1-4; D unclear. CDR3 size: 13 residues. The germline gives CDR1 SNHLY, CDR2 FYNNEI. Trimming cost V 7 bases and J 5 bases, with 11 bases left between them. CDR3 DNA sequence: TGTGCCAGCAACCCAGATGTCAATGAAAAACTGTTTTTT. Translated: CASNPDVNEKLFF.

This chain uses TRBV20-1 with TRBJ2-2; 9 positions agree with TRBD1. Germline V CDR1 and CDR2: DFQATT, SNEGSKA (reference sequence). This CDR3 contains 13 residues. V lost 4 bases to trimming and J lost 6 bases; unmatched junction nucleotides: 3. The CDR3 here is CSATRQGAGELFF. The CDR3 DNA sequence: TGCAGTGCTACCCGACAGGGGGCCGGGGAGCTGTTTTTT.

In this sample, this clonotype is medium-sized. This rearrangement joins TRBV20-1 to TRBJ2-7; D remains ambiguous. With 3 bases removed from V and 2 bases from J, the gap between germline ends came to 5 bases. Germline V CDR1 and CDR2: DFQATT, SNEGSKA (reference sequence). This CDR3 contains 11 residues. The CDR3 loop is CSASSPYEQYF. CDR3 DNA sequence: TGCAGTGCTAGCAGTCCCTACGAGCAGTACTTC.

This clonotype is classed as medium-sized. This sequence joins TRBV20-1 and TRBJ2-3; 9 bases match TRBD2. This CDR3 has 15 amino acids. V shed 1 base and J 4 bases; nucleotides not matched to a gene: 6. The V gene's germline CDR1 is DFQATT and CDR2 SNEGSKA (reference sequence). The CDR3: CSARGGLAFPDTQYF. CDR3 DNA: TGCAGTGCTAGAGGAGGACTAGCGTTCCCAGATACGCAGTATTTT.

This clonotype came up a few times. This chain links TRBV7-2 with TRBJ2-7, with unresolved D. The CDR3 extends over 13 amino acids. Trimming stripped 3 bases from V and 7 bases from J, with 13 bases between. The germline V gene encodes CDR1 SGHTA and CDR2 FQGNSA. For the CDR3, the DNA is TGTGCCAGCAGCTTGGCAGGCCCCTTTGAGCAGTACTTC. This sequence encodes CASSLAGPFEQYF.

By proportion, this clonotype is medium-sized. CDR3 DNA: TGTGCCAGCAGTCCGGGACTACAGATCTACGAGCAGTACTTC. Amino acids: CASSPGLQIYEQYF. This rearrangement joins TRBV27 to TRBJ2-7; 7 nucleotides line up with TRBD2. The V segment lost 5 bases and the J segment 3 bases; nucleotides outside the gene matches: 7. CDR3 length equals 14 residues. Looked up from germline, CDR1 is MNHEY and CDR2 is SMNVEV (reference sequence).

The gene calls are TRBV11-2 and TRBJ1-4; 7 bases align to TRBD1. CDR1 is SGHAT, CDR2 FQNNGV, per germline. V trimming: 0 bases; J trimming: 7 bases; junction bases outside the gene matches: 5. CDR3 size: 15 residues. Here the CDR3 DNA reads TGTGCCAGCAGCTTAGACAGGGGGTTTGGTGAAAAACTGTTTTTT. Protein: CASSLDRGFGEKLFF.

By sample share, this clonotype is medium-sized. The chain is built from TRBV19 and TRBJ2-5; a possible D gene is TRBD1 (8 bases). Germline V gives CDR1 LNHDA, CDR2 SQIVND (reference sequence). The CDR3 covers 16 residues. V lost 4 bases and J lost 5, with 20 bases in between. CDR3 coding DNA: TGTGCCAGTAGTACAGCGGGGACAGGCGGGGCGGAGACCCAGTACTTC. Translation gives CASSTAGTGGAETQYF.

This clonotype is medium-sized by share. This chain uses TRBV7-3 with TRBJ2-2, with D unresolved. The CDR3 runs to 15 residues. With 8 bases removed from V and 6 bases from J, the gap between germline ends came to 19 bases. The germline gives CDR1 SGHTA, CDR2 FQGTGA. The chain's CDR3 is CASSPTVERSGELFF. The CDR3 nucleotides read TGTGCCAGCTCCCCAACGGTGGAAAGATCCGGGGAGCTGTTTTTT.

By its share, this clonotype is large (0.1 to 1%). The chain combines TRBV13 with TRBJ2-3; TRBD2 aligns across 14 bases. The CDR3 is made up of 19 amino acids. V lost 1 base and J lost 5; bases outside the gene matches: 11. Germline assignment: CDR1 PRHDT and CDR2 FYEKMQ (reference sequence). CDR3 in DNA: TGTGCCAGCAGCTTAGTGCCGGGACTAGCGGGAGACAAATTAGATACGCAGTATTTT. Residues: CASSLVPGLAGDKLDTQYF.

By share of the sample, this clonotype is medium-sized. The CDR3: CASSPTGEGDYEQYF. The CDR3 bases are TGTGCCAGCAGTCCGACAGGGGAGGGTGACTACGAGCAGTACTTC. The rearrangement joins TRBV3-1 to TRBJ2-7; D might be TRBD1 (8 bases). Looked up from germline, CDR1 is LGHDT and CDR2 is YNNKEL (reference sequence). The CDR3 has 15 amino acids. V was shortened by 6 bases and J by 3 bases, with 18 bases between the two germline ends.

This clonotype is labeled large. The CDR3: CASNTQASGDNEQFF. DNA for the CDR3: TGTGCCAGCAACACCCAGGCTAGCGGAGACAATGAGCAGTTCTTC. The chain employs TRBV11-2 and TRBJ2-1, with 7 bases that match TRBD2. After removal of 7 bases from V and 5 bases from J, the junction contained 11 bases not matched to a gene. Germline V gene sequence: CDR1 SGHAT, CDR2 FQNNGV. The CDR3 extends over 15 amino acids.

The chain is built from TRBV4-2 and TRBJ2-3, with TRBD2 as a possible D gene (6 bases). Trimming shortened V by 4 bases and J by 4 bases, and 18 bases separated the two germline ends. Germline V CDR1 and CDR2: LGHNA, YNFKEQ. This CDR3 contains 16 residues. CDR3 nucleotides: TGTGCCAGCAGCCCCATACAGGAGGGAGGTCCAGATACGCAGTATTTT. This gives the protein CASSPIQEGGPDTQYF.

This clonotype was detected a few times. The V gene is TRBV20-1, the J gene TRBJ2-1; tentative D call: TRBD2 (6 bases). Germline assignment: CDR1 DFQATT and CDR2 SNEGSKA (reference sequence). This CDR3 is built from 12 residues. V dropped 6 bases and J dropped 3 bases, with 9 bases sitting between them. The CDR3 bases are TGCAGTGCCCCGACTAGCTACAATGAGCAGTTCTTC. This sequence encodes CSAPTSYNEQFF.

By share, this clonotype counts as medium-sized (0.01 to 0.1%). V usage is TRBV5-1 and J usage is TRBJ2-5; 9 bases agree with TRBD1. V shed 2 bases, J shed 7 bases, and the junction held 6 bases outside the gene matches. This CDR3 has 14 residues. Germline assignment: CDR1 SGHRS and CDR2 YFSETQ. CDR3 nucleotide sequence: TGCGCCAGCAGCTTAACCCCGACAGGGGGGACCCAGTACTTC. Translation gives CASSLTPTGGTQYF.

By proportion, this clonotype is medium-sized. The genes are TRBV20-1 and TRBJ2-2; TRBD1 or TRBD2 may be the D gene (5 bases each). Per germline, CDR1 DFQATT and CDR2 SNEGSKA (reference sequence). The CDR3 runs to 14 residues. V lost 4 bases and J 1 base, leaving 10 bases between the germline ends. CDR3 bases: TGCAGTGCTAAAGGGACGGTGAACACCGGGGAGCTGTTTTTT. This encodes CSAKGTVNTGELFF.

This clonotype is deemed medium-sized (0.01 to 0.1%). The genes are TRBV7-9 and TRBJ2-6, with TRBD1 matching 7 bases. The V gene's germline CDR1 is SEHNR and CDR2 FQNEAQ (reference sequence). The J segment lost 1 base and the V segment lost 3 bases, leaving 18 bases of the junction unmatched. The CDR3 extends over 21 amino acids. As DNA, the CDR3 is TGTGCCAGCAGCTTCCCCTCAACAGGGGCATCTGGGCAATCTGGGGCCAACGTCCTGACTTTC. Translating it yields CASSFPSTGASGQSGANVLTF.

This clonotype was seen only a few times. J is TRBJ2-7 and V is TRBV28, with 15 bases fitting TRBD2. The junction had 12 bases not matched to a gene; V was cut back by 6 bases and J by 9 bases. This CDR3 spans 16 amino acids. Per germline, CDR1 MDHEN and CDR2 SYDVKM. The CDR3 nucleotides read TGTGCCAGCAGCCGACCCTCCGGACTAGCGGGAGGGGCGCAGTACTTC. Encoded protein: CASSRPSGLAGGAQYF.